What follows are 23 T cell receptor beta chains derived from one specimen sequenced in a study of T-cell reconstitution after alpha-beta-depleted transplantation in children. The authors prepared the TCRbeta library with unique molecular identifiers. TCRdb re-called the PCR reads with MiXCR, one entry per CDR3 protein. Of 500,000 to 600,000 distinct CDR3 sequences in the sample, about 16% were seen once. Sequencing used PBMCs from the stem cell graft donor, obtained from the stem cell graft. The receptors originated from a human donor who donated a stem cell graft to a child with acute lymphoblastic leukemia.

The genes are TRBV21-1 and TRBJ1-5; TRBD1, the table's D call, was not compared with the DNA. TRBV21-1 is an annotated pseudogene. The CDR3 is made up of 17 amino acids. The CDR3 nucleotides are TGTGCCAGCAGCAAAGTCGGCCCGACAGCTAGCAATCAGCCCCAGCATTTT. This codes for CASSKVGPTASNQPQHF.

The CDR3: CSVLDVYEQYF. Written as DNA, the CDR3 is TGCAGCGTTTTGGACGTCTACGAGCAGTACTTC. This chain uses TRBV29-1 with TRBJ2-7, with no clear D. V was clipped by 5 bases and J by 3 bases, with 8 bases between them. Germline assignment: CDR1 SQVTM and CDR2 ANQGSEA. The length of the CDR3 is 11 residues.

This clonotype was counted between two and nine times. The rearrangement links TRBV29-1 to TRBJ2-1; no firm D call. The CDR3 runs 14 residues. Germline V lookup: CDR1 SQVTM, CDR2 ANQGSEA. Trimming shortened V by 6 bases and J by 3 bases, and 15 bases separated the two germline ends. The CDR3 region is CSVPTGSRYNEQFF. CDR3 sequence (DNA): TGCAGCGTCCCAACCGGGTCCCGCTACAATGAGCAGTTCTTC.

This clonotype was detected a few times. The V and J genes are TRBV20-1 and TRBJ2-7; possibly TRBD1 or TRBD2 for D (6 bases each). V lost 6 bases and J 2 bases, leaving 11 bases between the germline ends. The CDR3 covers 12 residues. From germline, CDR1 is DFQATT and CDR2 SNEGSKA (reference sequence). CDR3 protein: CSAPGEAYEQYF. CDR3 DNA: TGCAGTGCGCCAGGGGAGGCCTACGAGCAGTACTTC.

The gene calls are TRBV12-3 or TRBV12-4 and TRBJ1-5, with a weak D call TRBD1 (5 bases). V lost 3 bases and J 7 bases, leaving 13 bases between the germline ends. CDR3 length: 14 residues. Written as DNA, the CDR3 is TGTGCCAGCAGTTTGCAGGGTATGGGACAGCCCCAGCATTTT. Protein sequence: CASSLQGMGQPQHF.

This rearrangement joins TRBV19 to TRBJ2-2; D call uncertain. The germline V gene has CDR1 LNHDA and CDR2 SQIVND (reference sequence). The CDR3 extends over 14 amino acids. V shed 6 bases and J shed 0 bases, with 8 bases lying between them. The CDR3 sequence is CASRPASNTGELFF. CDR3 sequence (DNA): TGTGCCAGTAGACCAGCCTCGAACACCGGGGAGCTGTTTTTT.

The chain has TRBV6-5 and TRBJ2-2, with D perhaps matching TRBD1 (6 bases). The CDR3 covers 17 residues. The germline V gene encodes CDR1 MNHEY and CDR2 SVGAGI. Trimming stripped 2 bases from V and 4 bases from J, with 17 bases between. The CDR3 DNA follows: TGTGCCAGCAGTTACGGACAGCAAGGACGACGCACCGGGGAGCTGTTTTTT. Its protein is CASSYGQQGRRTGELFF.

The V and J genes are TRBV6-1 and TRBJ2-1, with TRBD1 matching 9 bases. Trimming took 6 bases from V and 7 from J; bases not matched to a gene: 7. Germline loops: CDR1 MNHNS, CDR2 SASEGT. This CDR3 contains 14 residues. CDR3 residues: CASRPQGAVNEQFF. The CDR3 DNA follows: TGTGCCAGCAGACCACAGGGGGCAGTAAATGAGCAGTTCTTC.

The chain carries TRBV6-2 or TRBV6-3 and TRBJ1-3; D gene unclear. CDR1 is MNHEY, CDR2 SVGEGT, per germline. The CDR3 runs to 12 residues. Trimming took off 0 bases at V and 7 bases at J, with 4 bases between the two ends. DNA for the CDR3: TGTGCCAGCAGTTACTCGTGGAACACCATATATTTT. This encodes CASSYSWNTIYF.

This clonotype was found a few times. The chain is built from TRBV27 and TRBJ1-5, with no clear D. Per the germline V gene, CDR1 is MNHEY and CDR2 is SMNVEV (reference sequence). V was shortened by 4 bases and J by 2 bases, with 6 bases between the two germline ends. This CDR3 contains 13 residues. CDR3 coding DNA: TGTGCCAGCAGTTCATCAGGCAATCAGCCCCAGCATTTT. It translates to CASSSSGNQPQHF.

The chain is built from TRBV5-1 and TRBJ1-1; D unresolved. The ends were cut back, 4 bases at V and 0 bases at J, with 7 bases in the middle. The CDR3 has 13 residues. Per the germline V gene, CDR1 is SGHRS and CDR2 is YFSETQ. The CDR3 protein is CASSGALNTEAFF. The CDR3 DNA follows: TGCGCCAGCAGCGGTGCCCTGAACACTGAAGCTTTCTTT. The variable domain in full, with the rest retrieved from reference TRBV5-1 and TRBJ1-1, is KAGVTQTPRYLIKTRGQQVTLSCSPISGHRSVSWYQQTPGQGLQFLFEYFSETQRNKGNFPGRFSGRQFSNSRSEMNVSTLELGDSALYLCASSGALNTEAFFGQGTRLTVV.

The chain has TRBV7-9 and TRBJ1-5; 9 bases fit TRBD1. Germline trimming cut 1 base from V and 0 bases from J; bases unmatched to any gene: 4. Germline V CDR1 and CDR2: SEHNR, FQNEAQ (reference sequence). The CDR3 has 17 residues. This chain's CDR3 is CASSLGTGVSSNQPQHF. The CDR3, as DNA: TGTGCCAGCAGCTTAGGGACAGGGGTTTCTAGCAATCAGCCCCAGCATTTT.

This clonotype was observed a few times. The V and J genes are TRBV10-3 and TRBJ2-4, with D tentatively TRBD2 (5 bases). Germline V gene lookup returns CDR1 ENHRY and CDR2 SYGVKD. The CDR3 sequence is 14 residues long. The V end lost 10 bases, the J end lost 0 bases, and 13 bases lay between the germline ends. The CDR3 spells CASKAELAKNIQYF. The CDR3 DNA follows: TGTGCCAGTAAAGCGGAGCTAGCCAAAAACATTCAGTACTTC.

The chain carries TRBV7-9 and TRBJ2-4; 8 positions agree with TRBD1. Per germline, CDR1 SEHNR and CDR2 FQNEAQ (reference sequence). The length of the CDR3 is 14 residues. V trimming: 5 bases; J trimming: 5 bases; junction bases outside the gene matches: 5. The CDR3 DNA is TGTGCCAGCAGCGACGACAGGGGCCAAAACATTCAGTACTTC. It translates to CASSDDRGQNIQYF.

The sample holds a few counts of this clonotype. The CDR3 sequence: CASSLLGITDTQYF. The DNA for the CDR3 is TGTGCCAGCAGCTTACTAGGGATCACAGATACGCAGTATTTT. This sequence joins TRBV7-9 and TRBJ2-3, with no clear D. V was shortened by 2 bases and J by 2 bases, with 8 bases between the two germline ends. From germline, CDR1 is SEHNR and CDR2 FQNEAQ (reference sequence). The CDR3 contains 14 residues.

This clonotype turned up a few times. The rearrangement uses TRBV6-1 and TRBJ2-1; TRBD2 matches at 13 bases. This CDR3 has 18 amino acids. Germline lookup yields CDR1 MNHNS and CDR2 SASEGT. The ends lost 6 bases at V and 3 bases at J; junction bases unmatched: 11. CDR3 coding DNA: TGTGCCAGCAGGATTGGACTAGCGGGAGATGGGGGCTACAATGAGCAGTTCTTC. This gives the protein CASRIGLAGDGGYNEQFF.

This clonotype was counted between two and nine times. The chain links TRBV19 to TRBJ2-7; 11 bases are a match to TRBD2. Germline V CDR1 and CDR2: LNHDA, SQIVND (reference sequence). Losses at the gene ends were 5 bases for V and 4 bases for J; bases not matched to a gene: 7. The CDR3 is 15 amino acids. CDR3 sequence reads: CASSDSGTSGYEQYF. The CDR3 DNA reads as TGTGCCAGTAGTGACTCCGGGACTAGCGGATACGAGCAGTACTTC.

This clonotype was detected a few times. The genes are TRBV27 and TRBJ2-7; D is possibly TRBD1 (5 bases). The CDR3 consists of 14 residues. Germline assignment: CDR1 MNHEY and CDR2 SMNVEV (reference sequence). Trimming took 6 bases from V and 1 from J, leaving 13 bases between them. The CDR3 loop reads CASSGWQGSYEQYF. For the CDR3, the DNA is TGTGCCAGCAGCGGGTGGCAGGGTTCCTACGAGCAGTACTTC.

This clonotype has only a few counts. The chain uses TRBV7-9 and TRBJ2-3, with 13 bases lining up with TRBD2. The CDR3 consists of 16 residues. Germline values: CDR1 SEHNR, CDR2 FQNEAQ (reference sequence). Losses at the gene ends were 3 bases for V and 3 bases for J; bases not matched to a gene: 3. The CDR3 is CASSFLGLAGTDTQYF. CDR3 DNA: TGTGCCAGCAGCTTTTTGGGACTAGCGGGAACAGATACGCAGTATTTT.

A few counts support this clonotype. V usage is TRBV2 and J usage is TRBJ1-1; D unclear. CDR1 and CDR2 from the germline V gene are SNHLY and FYNNEI. The V gene lost 4 bases and the J gene lost 1 base, with 10 bases spanning the gap. CDR3 length: 14 amino acids. CDR3 sequence (DNA): TGTGCCAGCAGTGGGGAGGGCAGGAACACTGAAGCTTTCTTT. Residues: CASSGEGRNTEAFF.

This clonotype was picked up a small number of times. This chain uses TRBV12-3 or TRBV12-4 with TRBJ2-2; 12 bases line up with TRBD1. V was clipped by 5 bases and J by 2 bases; unmatched bases: 15. This CDR3 contains 20 residues. In DNA form, the CDR3 reads TGTGCCAGCAGTAGCCGGGACAGGGGGCGATATCCTCTTAACACCGGGGAGCTGTTTTTT. Translating it yields CASSSRDRGRYPLNTGELFF.

This clonotype appeared a few times. The chain combines TRBV12-3 or TRBV12-4 with TRBJ2-1, with D unclear. V shed 8 bases and J shed 0 bases, with 8 bases lying between them. This CDR3 comprises 13 residues. The CDR3 bases are TGTGCCAGCGTAAACAACTCCTACAATGAGCAGTTCTTC. This translates into CASVNNSYNEQFF.

The rearrangement joins TRBV19 to TRBJ2-1, with a weak D call TRBD1 (6 bases). The V gene's germline CDR1 is LNHDA and CDR2 SQIVND (reference sequence). The V and J ends lost 6 bases and 2 bases respectively, with 8 bases between them. This CDR3 has 13 residues. CDR3 sequence (DNA): TGTGCCAGTAGCCGGGACACCTACAATGAGCAGTTCTTC. It is translated as CASSRDTYNEQFF.